The 14 T cell receptor beta chains below were found in one sample sequenced in a study of blood T cells in healthy people across ages. The second PCR ran roughly 6 to 11 cycles with a sample-barcoded 5' primer and J-beta primers. TCRdb independently ran MiXCR on the 5' RACE reads; one entry per CDR3 protein. This table holds hundreds of thousands of distinct CDR3 sequences, roughly half found once. The sequenced material came from blood. Receptors originate from an elderly woman in good health.

The V and J genes are TRBV18 and TRBJ2-1, with TRBD1 matching over 7 bases. The ends lost 0 bases at V and 5 bases at J; junction bases unmatched: 7. The CDR3 sequence is 16 residues long. Germline loops: CDR1 KGHSH, CDR2 LQKENI. The CDR3 region has the DNA TGTGCCAGCTCACCACCGAGGGACAGATACGACAATGAGCAGTTCTTC. Encoded protein: CASSPPRDRYDNEQFF.

The chain links TRBV9 to TRBJ2-3, with D tentatively TRBD2 (6 bases). Looked up from germline, CDR1 is SGDLS and CDR2 is YYNGEE. This CDR3 has 16 amino acids. The germline V and J ends were trimmed by 4 bases and 5 bases, with 20 bases remaining between them. CDR3 sequence: CASSPAGTPMRDTQYF. The CDR3 nucleotides read TGTGCCAGCAGCCCGGCCGGGACTCCCATGAGAGATACGCAGTATTTT.

This clonotype was counted at least ten times. The chain combines TRBV6-5 with TRBJ2-3; weak D call: TRBD2 (5 bases). This CDR3 comprises 15 residues. Between the trimmed V and J ends, which lost 7 bases and 0 bases, there was a span of 14 bases. Looked up from germline, CDR1 is MNHEY and CDR2 is SVGAGI. The CDR3 region is CASKGPGTSTDTQYF. The CDR3 region has the DNA TGTGCCAGCAAAGGTCCGGGAACTAGCACAGATACGCAGTATTTT.

The rearrangement joins TRBV4-3 to TRBJ1-2; 8 bases align to TRBD1. Trimming removed 1 base from V and 8 bases from J; junction bases left unmatched: 9. There are 15 residues in the CDR3. Germline V CDR1 and CDR2: LGHNA, YSLEER. CDR3: CASSQAQGAGEGYTF. The CDR3 DNA is TGCGCCAGCAGCCAAGCCCAGGGGGCAGGAGAGGGCTACACCTTC.

The chain is built from TRBV5-1 and TRBJ1-4; D ambiguous. Germline V gene sequence: CDR1 SGHRS, CDR2 YFSETQ. V gave up 4 bases and J gave up 5 bases, with 9 bases separating them. This CDR3 has 13 amino acids. This CDR3 is CASSIRLNEKLFF. The CDR3 coding sequence is TGCGCCAGCAGCATTCGACTAAATGAAAAACTGTTTTTT.

The V and J genes are TRBV7-8 and TRBJ1-6, with D unresolved. Germline CDR1 is SGHVS and CDR2 is FQNEAQ. The CDR3 spans 15 residues. V lost 3 bases, J lost 7 bases, and 13 bases lay in between. CDR3 sequence reads: CASSFRTLANSPLHF. The CDR3 coding sequence is TGTGCCAGCAGCTTCAGGACCTTGGCGAATTCACCCCTCCACTTT.

The rearrangement joins TRBV5-1 to TRBJ2-7; possibly TRBD1 for D (6 bases). Germline V CDR1 and CDR2: SGHRS, YFSETQ. The CDR3 contains 15 residues. Trimming left V 2 bases short and J 2 bases short, with 14 bases between. CDR3 region: CASSLRQAGAYEQYF. The CDR3 DNA is TGCGCCAGCAGCTTACGACAGGCCGGGGCCTACGAGCAGTACTTC.

The genes are TRBV27 and TRBJ1-1, with 9 bases that match TRBD1. This CDR3 comprises 15 residues. Germline assignment: CDR1 MNHEY and CDR2 SMNVEV (reference sequence). J lost 3 bases, V lost 10 bases, and 12 bases had no gene match. CDR3 sequence (DNA): TGTGCCACCTTGGGACAGGGCCTAGGGGACACTGAAGCTTTCTTT. This sequence encodes CATLGQGLGDTEAFF.

The rearrangement links TRBV14 to TRBJ1-1; the match to TRBD1 covers 7 bases. This CDR3 has 12 amino acids. Germline lookup yields CDR1 SGHDN and CDR2 FVKESK. With V trimmed by 4 bases and J by 6 bases, 2 bases remained unmatched. The CDR3 sequence is CASSRGQPEAFF. CDR3 DNA: TGTGCCAGCAGCCGGGGACAGCCTGAAGCTTTCTTT.

The sample holds many counts of this clonotype. V is TRBV2 and J is TRBJ2-1, with a possible D match to TRBD2 (5 bases). The CDR3 totals 16 residues. CDR1 is SNHLY, CDR2 FYNNEI, per germline. Trimming removed 0 bases from V and 9 bases from J, with 18 bases in between. Here the CDR3 reads CASSEAGGSPRGEQFF. In nucleotides, the CDR3 is TGTGCCAGCAGTGAAGCTGGAGGTTCCCCCCGGGGTGAGCAGTTCTTC. Supplemented by reference TRBV2 and TRBJ2-1, the full variable domain reads EPEVTQTPSHQVTQMGQEVILRCVPISNHLYFYWYRQILGQKVEFLVSFYNNEISEKSEIFDDQFSVERPDGSNFTLKIRSTKLEDSAMYFCASSEAGGSPRGEQFFGPGTRLTVL.

This clonotype was observed many times. CDR3 amino acids: CSATSADRSYNEQFF. The DNA for the CDR3 is TGCAGTGCAACCTCGGCGGACCGCTCCTACAATGAGCAGTTCTTC. The chain couples TRBV20-1 to TRBJ2-1, with D uncertain. CDR3 length: 15 amino acids. Germline V gives CDR1 DFQATT, CDR2 SNEGSKA (reference sequence). V was pared by 6 bases and J by 0 bases, with 15 bases between.

This clonotype was seen at least ten times. The V and J genes are TRBV24-1 and TRBJ2-1; tentatively, D is TRBD2 (5 bases). Trimming pared 1 base from V and 7 bases from J, leaving 7 bases between. Germline values: CDR1 KGHDR, CDR2 SFDVKD. This CDR3 contains 13 residues. CDR3 in amino acids: CATSDFSGNEQFF. CDR3 bases: TGTGCCACCAGTGATTTTTCGGGAAATGAGCAGTTCTTC.

On this clonotype itself: A much more abundant neighbour one base away suggests this may be a read error. V gene TRBV7-2 combines with J gene TRBJ2-7; 9 nucleotides line up with TRBD2. CDR1 and CDR2 from the germline V gene are SGHTA and FQGNSA. This CDR3 comprises 15 residues. With 6 bases clipped from V and 7 bases from J, the junction kept 13 bases outside the gene matches. This chain's CDR3 is CASSQIAGANNEQYF. As DNA, the CDR3 is TGTGCCAGCAGTCAAATAGCGGGGGCTAACAATGAGCAGTACTTC.

The sample holds a few counts of this clonotype. CDR3 loop: CASSLRTATDTQYF. The DNA of the CDR3 is TGTGCCAGCAGTCTCCGGACAGCCACAGATACGCAGTATTTT. The chain carries TRBV12-3 or TRBV12-4 and TRBJ2-3; D possibly corresponds to TRBD1 (6 bases). The CDR3 has 14 amino acids. With 5 bases removed from V and 2 bases from J, the gap between germline ends came to 11 bases.